This is a list of T cell receptor beta chains from one sample in a study of identifying expanded T cells in peripheral blood. Measured with immunoSEQ multiplex PCR; TCRdb has only the in-frame clones, and not every one. Among about 84,000 clones listed, about 90% were seen once. The sample taken for sequencing was blood. All receptors come from a person aged 18 to 70 in good health. CDR3s include the opening cysteine and the closing phenylalanine or tryptophan. The D gene is left open where the match is weak. Size is stated for part of the rows, as once, few or many counts, or as a class when the clone is expanded.

TRBV2	-	few	TRBJ1-2	TGTGCCAGCGCGAGCTCGCGGGGAAGAGACAGTAGCGGCTACACCTTC	CASASSRGRDSSGYTF
TRBV11-1	-	-	TRBJ1-1	TGTGCCAGCAGCGGATGGGGGGGGCCGGCGGCTGAAGCTTTCTTT	CASSGWGGPAAEAFF
TRBV2	-	few	TRBJ2-5	TGTGCCAGCCTAAGGGGATCCTCGGTGAGGACCCAGTACTTC	CASLRGSSVRTQYF
TRBV30	-	-	TRBJ1-2	TGTGCCTGCTTGGATGAGGAAGGCTACACCTTC	CACLDEEGYTF
TRBV9	-	-	TRBJ1-1	TGTGCCAGCAGCGTAGTTTCCCGCCACACTGAAGCTTTCTTT	CASSVVSRHTEAFF
TRBV6-5	-	few	TRBJ2-1	TGTGCCAGCAGTTATGTGGGGATTGAGCAGTTCTTC	CASSYVGIEQFF
TRBV7-9	-	-	TRBJ1-2	TGTGCCAGCAGCCCCGACCCTCTACACTATGGCTACACCTTC	CASSPDPLHYGYTF
TRBV2	-	-	TRBJ2-7	TGTGCCAGCAGTGAACTTGGGACGGTCTACGAGCAGTACTTC	CASSELGTVYEQYF
TRBV7-6	-	-	TRBJ1-2	TGTGCCAGCAGCCTAGATAGAACAGGGTATGGCTACACCTTC	CASSLDRTGYGYTF
TRBV4-3	TRBD1	-	TRBJ1-6	TGCGCCAGCAGCCAAGATTCCCGACAGGGTCGATCACCCCTCCACTTT	CASSQDSRQGRSPLHF
TRBV5-1	-	-	TRBJ1-2	TGCGCCAGCAGCCCGGACAATTTACGTGGCTACACCTTC	CASSPDNLRGYTF
TRBV18	TRBD1	-	TRBJ1-2	TGTGCCAGCTCACCGTCCCGGGACAGGGGGTACAGCTATGGCTACACCTTC	CASSPSRDRGYSYGYTF
TRBV27	TRBD2	-	TRBJ2-6	TGTGCCAGCAGGGGAGGGGTCTCTGGGGCCAACGTCCTGACTTTC	CASRGGVSGANVLTF
TRBV19	-	-	TRBJ1-3	TGTGCCAGTAGTACGCTTGACAGCTCTGGAAACACCATATATTTT	CASSTLDSSGNTIYF
TRBV13	-	-	TRBJ2-1	TGTGCCAGCAGCCCCCCCGGGGGAACATACAATGAGCAGTTCTTC	CASSPPGGTYNEQFF
TRBV7-9	-	-	TRBJ2-3	TGTGCCAGCAGCTCCACAGGGTCCGGGGCGGATACGCAGTATTTT	CASSSTGSGADTQYF
TRBV6-5	TRBD1	-	TRBJ1-1	TGTGCCAGCACATATTTCGGACAGGCTTACACTGAAGCTTTCTTT	CASTYFGQAYTEAFF